This record covers a single TCR beta chain. Its antigen remains unidentified. The donors were part of the validation cohort of around 110 subjects. That cohort was separate from the first cohort, which comprised under 700 subjects. Data came from immunoSEQ multiplex PCR; TCRdb stores just in-frame clones and leaves some out. The sample has tens of thousands of clones, around 94% seen once. CDR1 is SGHDT, CDR2 YYEEEE, per germline. The CDR3 consists of 14 residues. Trimming cost V 5 bases and J 0 bases, with 12 bases left between them. The data are from a study of cytomegalovirus exposure and HLA in healthy donors. Whole-study findings and limits: TCR sequences were mostly rare, though some public TCRs occurred in many donors. That first-cohort TCR clusters tended to co-occur in the roughly 110 validation repertoires was found in a later analysis. Researchers counted around 170 TCR beta chains as cytomegalovirus-associated.

The sample comprised PBMCs. The clonotype comes from a man in his late teens or twenties in good health and CMV-seronegative. The chain has TRBV5-6 and TRBJ2-7, with no clear D. The CDR3 sequence is CASRSLQSSYEQYF. CDR3 nucleotides: TGTGCCAGCAGGTCTCTACAGAGCTCCTACGAGCAGTACTTC.